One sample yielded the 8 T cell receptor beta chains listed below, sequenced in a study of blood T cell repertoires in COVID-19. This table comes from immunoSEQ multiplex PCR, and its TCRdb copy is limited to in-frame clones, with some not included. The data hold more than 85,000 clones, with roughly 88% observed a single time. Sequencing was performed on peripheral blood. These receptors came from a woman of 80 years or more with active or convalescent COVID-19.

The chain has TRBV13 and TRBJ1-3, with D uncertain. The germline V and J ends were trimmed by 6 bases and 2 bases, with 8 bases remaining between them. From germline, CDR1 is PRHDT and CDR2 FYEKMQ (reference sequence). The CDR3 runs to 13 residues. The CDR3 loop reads CASRGRTGNTIYF. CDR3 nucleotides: TGTGCCAGCAGAGGGAGGACTGGAAACACCATATATTTT.

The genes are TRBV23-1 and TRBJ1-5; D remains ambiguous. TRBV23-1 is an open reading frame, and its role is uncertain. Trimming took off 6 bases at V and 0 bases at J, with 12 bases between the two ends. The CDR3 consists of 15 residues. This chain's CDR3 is CASSPIVDSNQPQHF. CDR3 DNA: TGCGCCAGCAGCCCAATTGTAGATAGCAATCAGCCCCAGCATTTT.

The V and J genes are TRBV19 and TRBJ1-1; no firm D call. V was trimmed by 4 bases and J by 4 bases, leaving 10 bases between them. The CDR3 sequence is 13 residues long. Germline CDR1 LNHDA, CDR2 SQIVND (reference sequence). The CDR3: CASSTVSGTEAFF. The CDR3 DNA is TGTGCCAGTAGTACCGTATCCGGCACTGAAGCTTTCTTT.

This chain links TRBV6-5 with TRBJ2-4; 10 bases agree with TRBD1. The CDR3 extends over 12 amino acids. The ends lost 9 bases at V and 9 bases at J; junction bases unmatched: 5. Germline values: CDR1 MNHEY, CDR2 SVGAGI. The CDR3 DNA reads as TGTGCCAGTCTGGGGACAGGGGTCATTCAGTACTTC. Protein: CASLGTGVIQYF.

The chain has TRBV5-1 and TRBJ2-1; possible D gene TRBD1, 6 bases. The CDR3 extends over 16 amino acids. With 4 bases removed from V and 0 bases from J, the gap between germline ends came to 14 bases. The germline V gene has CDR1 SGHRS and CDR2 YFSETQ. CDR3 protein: CASSQRTGSSYNEQFF. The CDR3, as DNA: TGCGCCAGCAGCCAACGAACAGGGAGCTCCTACAATGAGCAGTTCTTC.

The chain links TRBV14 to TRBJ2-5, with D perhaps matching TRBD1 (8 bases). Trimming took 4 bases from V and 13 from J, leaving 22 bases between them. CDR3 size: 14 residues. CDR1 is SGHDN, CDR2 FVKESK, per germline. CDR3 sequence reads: CASSPSGTGGPWYF. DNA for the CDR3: TGTGCCAGCAGCCCAAGCGGGACAGGTGGCCCCTGGTACTTC.

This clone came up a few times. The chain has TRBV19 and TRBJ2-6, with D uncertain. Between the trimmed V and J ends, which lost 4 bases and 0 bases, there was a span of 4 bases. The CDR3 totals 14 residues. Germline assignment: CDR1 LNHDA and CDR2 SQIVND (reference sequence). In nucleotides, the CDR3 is TGTGCCAGTAGTACCAGCTCTGGGGCCAACGTCCTGACTTTC. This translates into CASSTSSGANVLTF.

The CDR3 loop reads CASSGSGSSYEQYF. CDR3 coding DNA: TGTGCCAGCAGTGGAAGCGGGAGCTCCTACGAGCAGTACTTC. The chain couples TRBV25-1 to TRBJ2-7, with TRBD2 identical over 8 bases. The V gene end was trimmed by 4 bases and the J gene end by 0 bases; junction bases not matched to a gene: 2. Germline lookup yields CDR1 MGHDK and CDR2 SYGVNS. There are 14 residues in the CDR3.